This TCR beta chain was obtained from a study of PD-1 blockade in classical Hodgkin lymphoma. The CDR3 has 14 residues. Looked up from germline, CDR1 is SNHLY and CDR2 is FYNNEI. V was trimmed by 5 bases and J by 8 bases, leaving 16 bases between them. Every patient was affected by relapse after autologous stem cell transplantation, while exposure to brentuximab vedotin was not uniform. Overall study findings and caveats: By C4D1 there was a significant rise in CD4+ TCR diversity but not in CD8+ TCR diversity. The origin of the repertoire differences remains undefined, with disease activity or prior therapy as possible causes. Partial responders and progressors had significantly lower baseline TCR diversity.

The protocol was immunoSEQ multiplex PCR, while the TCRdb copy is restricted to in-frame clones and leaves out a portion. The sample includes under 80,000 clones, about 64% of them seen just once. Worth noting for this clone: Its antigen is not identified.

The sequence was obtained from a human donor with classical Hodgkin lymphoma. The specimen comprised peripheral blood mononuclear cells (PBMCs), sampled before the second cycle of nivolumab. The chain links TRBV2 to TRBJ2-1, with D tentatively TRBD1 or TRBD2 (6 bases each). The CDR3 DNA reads TGTGCCAGCAGTCTGGGGGCCTCGGGGGATGAGCAGTTCTTC. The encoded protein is CASSLGASGDEQFF.